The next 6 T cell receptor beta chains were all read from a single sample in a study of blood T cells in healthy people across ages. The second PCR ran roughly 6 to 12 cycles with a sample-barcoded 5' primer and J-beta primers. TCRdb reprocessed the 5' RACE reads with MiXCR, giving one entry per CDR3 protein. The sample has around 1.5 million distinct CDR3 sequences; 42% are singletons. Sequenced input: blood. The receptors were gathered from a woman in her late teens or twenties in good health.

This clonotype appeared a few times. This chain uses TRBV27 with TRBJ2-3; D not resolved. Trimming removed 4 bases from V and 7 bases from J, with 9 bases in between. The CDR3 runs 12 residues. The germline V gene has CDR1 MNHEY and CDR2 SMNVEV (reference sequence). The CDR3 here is CASSSPGNTQYF. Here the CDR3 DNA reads TGTGCCAGCAGTTCCCCCGGTAATACGCAGTATTTT.

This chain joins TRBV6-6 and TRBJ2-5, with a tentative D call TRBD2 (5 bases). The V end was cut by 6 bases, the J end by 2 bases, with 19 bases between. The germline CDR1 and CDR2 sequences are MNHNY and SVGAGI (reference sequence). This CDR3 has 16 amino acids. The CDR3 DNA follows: TGTGCCAGCAGGGACGCACGGGGTCCGGAACAAGAGACCCAGTACTTC. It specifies CASRDARGPEQETQYF.

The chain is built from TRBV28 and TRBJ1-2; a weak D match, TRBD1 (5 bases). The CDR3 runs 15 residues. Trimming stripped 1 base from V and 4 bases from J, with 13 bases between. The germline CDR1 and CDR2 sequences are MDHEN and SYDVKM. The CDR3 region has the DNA TGTGCCAGCAGTTTATCGGCAGGGATCTCCTATGGCTACACCTTC. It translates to CASSLSAGISYGYTF.

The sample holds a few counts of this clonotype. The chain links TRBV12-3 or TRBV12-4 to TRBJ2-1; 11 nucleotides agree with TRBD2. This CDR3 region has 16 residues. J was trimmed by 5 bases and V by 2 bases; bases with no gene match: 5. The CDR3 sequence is CASSLWVAGGHNEQFF. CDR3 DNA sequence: TGTGCCAGCAGTTTATGGGTAGCGGGGGGGCACAATGAGCAGTTCTTC.

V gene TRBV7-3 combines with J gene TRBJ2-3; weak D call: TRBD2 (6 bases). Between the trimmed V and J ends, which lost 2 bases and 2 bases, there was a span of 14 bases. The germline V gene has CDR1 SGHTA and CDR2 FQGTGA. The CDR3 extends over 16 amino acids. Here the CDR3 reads CASSLGGIGPTDTQYF. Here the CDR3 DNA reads TGTGCCAGCAGCTTAGGGGGGATTGGGCCCACAGATACGCAGTATTTT.

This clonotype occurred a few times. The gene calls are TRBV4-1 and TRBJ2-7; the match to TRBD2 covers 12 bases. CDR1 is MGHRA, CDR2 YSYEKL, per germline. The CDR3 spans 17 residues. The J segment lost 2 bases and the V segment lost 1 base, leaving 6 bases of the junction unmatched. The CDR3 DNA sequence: TGCGCCAGCAGCCAAGTGCCTACTAGCGGGGGGCCCTACGAGCAGTACTTC. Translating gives CASSQVPTSGGPYEQYF.